The 17 T cell receptor beta chains below come from one sample, sequenced in a study of T cells in women clearing cervical HPV infection. Repertoires were generated with immunoSEQ multiplex PCR, while TCRdb's copy carries only in-frame clones and drops some. This sample lists some 21,000 clones; its ten largest clones have less than 3.5%. The sequencing sample was made of blood buffy coat. The receptors come from a woman between 18 and 70 years old with a cervical HPV16 infection that either progressed to CIN3+ or cleared (not recorded which).

To note about this clone: From the germline J gene comes the end of the CDR3, since the read stops 3 residues before it. The chain has TRBV5-4 and TRBJ2-7; D gene unclear. V was trimmed by 0 bases and J by 3 bases, leaving 7 bases between them. CDR3 length: 13 residues. The V gene's germline CDR1 is SGHNT and CDR2 YYREEE (reference sequence). The sequenced part of the CDR3 DNA is TGTGCCAGCAGCTTGGACATTCTCTACGAG. Protein sequence: CASSLDILYE. The whole CDR3 sequence reads CASSLDILYEQYF. The full variable domain, its missing parts supplied by reference TRBV5-4 and TRBJ2-7, is ETGVTQSPTHLIKTRGQQVTLRCSSQSGHNTVSWYQQALGQGPQFIFQYYREEENGRGNFPPRFSGLQFPNYSSELNVNALELDDSALYLCASSLDILYEQYFGPGTRLTVT.

Of note for this clone: The sequenced fragment ends 3 residues before the CDR3 boundary, so the rest is inferred from the germline J gene. The chain joins TRBV5-4 to TRBJ2-7; no reliable D call. V dropped 4 bases and J dropped 2 bases, with 10 bases sitting between them. Germline V gene lookup returns CDR1 SGHNT and CDR2 YYREEE (reference sequence). This CDR3 spans 13 amino acids. The CDR3 here is CASSPDLAYEQYF. CDR3 DNA, as far as it was read: TGTGCCAGCAGCCCAGACTTAGCCTACGAG.

Notes on this clone: Sequencing ends 3 residues short of the CDR3 end; the germline J gene provides the rest. This chain links TRBV18 with TRBJ1-2; D perhaps matches TRBD1 (6 bases). Germline V gives CDR1 KGHSH, CDR2 LQKENI. The CDR3 covers 14 residues. Between the trimmed V and J ends, which lost 9 bases and 3 bases, there was a span of 17 bases. Incomplete CDR3 DNA: TGTGCCAGTTTCATACAGGGAGGGCACTATGGC. Amino acid sequence: CASFIQGGHYG. The whole CDR3 reads CASFIQGGHYGYTF.

The DNA read from the CDR3 is TGTGCCAGCTCCCTTATGAACACTGAA. Residues: CASSLMNTE. The whole CDR3 is CASSLMNTEAFF. The V gene is TRBV18, the J gene TRBJ1-1; the D is unclear. The missing CDR3 end, 3 residues past where the read stops, is filled in from the germline J gene. This CDR3 spans 12 amino acids. V lost 6 bases and J lost 0, with 5 bases in between. Per germline, CDR1 KGHSH and CDR2 LQKENI. Based on the CDR3 plus reference TRBV18 and TRBJ1-1, the full variable domain is NAGVMQNPRHLVRRRGQEARLRCSPMKGHSHVYWYRQLPEEGLKFMVYLQKENIIDESGMPKERFSAEFPKEGPSILRIQQVVRGDSAAYFCASSLMNTEAFFGQGTRLTVV.

Points on this clone: The read terminates 3 residues ahead of where the CDR3 ends, so the germline J gene completes it. The V call is TRBV2, the J call TRBJ2-7; TRBD1 matches 9 bases. Germline CDR1 is SNHLY and CDR2 is FYNNEI. The CDR3 extends over 16 amino acids. Trimming took 7 bases from V and 2 from J; bases not matched to a gene: 12. The CDR3 region is CASKGQGDPRPYEQYF. The sequenced part of the CDR3 DNA is TGTGCCAGCAAGGGACAGGGCGACCCCCGTCCCTACGAG.

Details on this clone: The read gets to within 3 residues of the CDR3 end, and the germline J gene fills in the rest. V is TRBV2 and J is TRBJ2-2; 9 positions agree with TRBD1. V trimming: 8 bases; J trimming: 1 base; junction bases outside the gene matches: 2. Germline lookup yields CDR1 SNHLY and CDR2 FYNNEI. The CDR3 consists of 14 residues. CDR3 bases read: TGTGCCAGCTGGGGACAGGGGAACACCGGGGAG. Translated: CASWGQGNTGE. Given in full, the CDR3 is CASWGQGNTGELFF.

With regard to this clone: The read ends 3 residues shy of where the CDR3 ends; the end is completed using the germline J gene. The chain joins TRBV19 to TRBJ1-2, with 8 bases aligning to TRBD1. The CDR3 sequence is 13 residues long. Germline CDR1 is LNHDA and CDR2 is SQIVND (reference sequence). With 5 bases clipped from V and 4 bases from J, the junction kept 3 bases outside the gene matches. The CDR3: CASSLGQGYGYTF. The DNA read from the CDR3 is TGTGCCAGTAGTTTAGGACAGGGCTATGGC.

As concerns this clone: Read coverage stops 3 residues before the CDR3 terminus; the germline J gene supplies the remainder. This chain connects TRBV7-9 to TRBJ1-2, with 12 bases aligning to TRBD1. V gave up 4 bases and J gave up 5 bases; unmatched junction bases: 5. The CDR3 is 15 residues long. Germline V CDR1 and CDR2: SEHNR, FQNEAQ (reference sequence). CDR3 DNA (partial): TGTGCCAGCAGCTGGGGACAGGGGGCGAGTTATGGC. It translates to CASSWGQGASYG. The whole CDR3 sequence is CASSWGQGASYGYTF.

A remark on this clone: The missing CDR3 end, 3 residues past where the read stops, is filled in from the germline J gene. This chain joins TRBV4-1 and TRBJ2-3; TRBD2 aligns across 9 bases. Germline V gives CDR1 MGHRA, CDR2 YSYEKL. There are 16 residues in the CDR3. Trimming removed 4 bases from V and 3 bases from J; junction bases left unmatched: 8. The covered CDR3 bases are TGCGCCAGCAGCCTCTTCATAGCGGGAGTGACAGATACG. Translation: CASSLFIAGVTDT. The CDR3 reads in full as CASSLFIAGVTDTQYF.

Worth noting for this clone: The CDR3 is cut off 3 residues early in the read; its end comes from the germline J gene. Other DNA sequences from this sample encode an identical CDR3 as well. The chain has TRBV20-1 and TRBJ2-3, with D maybe TRBD2 (6 bases). With 0 bases removed from V and 0 bases from J, the gap between germline ends came to 10 bases. CDR3 size: 15 residues. Germline assignment: CDR1 DFQATT and CDR2 SNEGSKA (reference sequence). The CDR3 bases that were read are TGCAGTGCTAGAGATGCAGGGACTAGCACAGATACG. It translates to CSARDAGTSTDT. The whole CDR3 reads CSARDAGTSTDTQYF.

A word on this clone: The read finishes 3 residues shy of the CDR3 end, and the germline J gene is used to complete it. V and J are TRBV20-1 and TRBJ1-6, with D maybe TRBD1 (6 bases). The CDR3 totals 18 residues. V was pared by 0 bases and J by 7 bases, with 22 bases between. Looked up from germline, CDR1 is DFQATT and CDR2 is SNEGSKA (reference sequence). The DNA read from the CDR3 is TGCAGTGCTAGAGATTTGGGGGCTAGTCCCATAGGGAATTCACCC. This sequence encodes CSARDLGASPIGNSP. The complete CDR3 reads CSARDLGASPIGNSPLHF.

About this clone: The junction departs from germline at one end; a sequencing error may be responsible. From the germline J gene comes the end of the CDR3, since the read stops 3 residues before it. The rearrangement links TRBV5-6 to TRBJ2-1; D is ambiguous. CDR1 and CDR2 from the germline V gene are SGHDT and YYEEEE. The CDR3 runs 15 residues. The DNA read from the CDR3 is TGTGCCAGCAGCTTGCGACGGAGCTCCTACAGTGAG. Encoded protein: CASSLRRSSYSE. Given in full, the CDR3 is CASSLRRSSYSEQFF.

Comments on this clone: The CDR3 end lies 3 residues beyond the end of the read and is filled in from the germline J gene. The chain uses TRBV2 and TRBJ1-6; 7 bases align to TRBD1. With 3 bases clipped from V and 8 bases from J, the junction kept 13 bases outside the gene matches. The germline gives CDR1 SNHLY, CDR2 FYNNEI. This CDR3 comprises 17 residues. The CDR3 sequence: CASSDWAKQGHDSPLHF. CDR3 DNA, as far as it was read: TGTGCCAGCAGTGACTGGGCAAAACAGGGGCACGATTCACCC. The full variable domain, its missing parts supplied by reference TRBV2 and TRBJ1-6, is EPEVTQTPSHQVTQMGQEVILRCVPISNHLYFYWYRQILGQKVEFLVSFYNNEISEKSEIFDDQFSVERPDGSNFTLKIRSTKLEDSAMYFCASSDWAKQGHDSPLHFGNGTRLTVT.

As regards this clone: The CDR3 end falls 3 residues outside the read, so it is completed with the germline J gene. The chain links TRBV2 to TRBJ2-3, with 7 bases that match TRBD1. CDR1 and CDR2 (germline): SNHLY, FYNNEI. The CDR3 runs 16 residues. The part of the CDR3 DNA that was read is TGTGCCAGCAGTGAAGGTTCCAGGGGGACGAAAGAGACG. It is translated as CASSEGSRGTKET. The CDR3 reads in full as CASSEGSRGTKETQYF.

Concerning this clone itself: Read data end 3 residues before the CDR3 end; the end is taken from the germline J gene. The chain couples TRBV12-3 or TRBV12-4 to TRBJ2-3; 13 bases are shared with TRBD2. The ends lost 6 bases at V and 2 bases at J; junction bases unmatched: 2. CDR3 length equals 15 residues. The covered CDR3 bases are TGTGCCAGCAGCACTAGCGGGGGGGTCACAGATACG. It codes for CASSTSGGVTDT. The full CDR3 is CASSTSGGVTDTQYF.

As to this clone: Read data end 3 residues before the CDR3 end; the end is taken from the germline J gene. This chain uses TRBV6-1 with TRBJ2-1, with D unclear. Between the trimmed V and J ends, which lost 1 base and 4 bases, there was a span of 11 bases. The CDR3 has 15 amino acids. Germline V gene sequence: CDR1 MNHNS, CDR2 SASEGT. CDR3 region: CASSEVRTRYNEQFF. The CDR3 bases that were read are TGTGCCAGCAGTGAAGTCCGTACTCGATACAATGAG.

Comments on this clone: The read terminates 3 residues before the CDR3 end, so the remaining end is supplied by the germline J gene. The J gene is TRBJ2-6, the V gene TRBV30, with D uncertain. Germline V gene data show CDR1 as GTSNPN and CDR2 as SVGIG (reference sequence). The CDR3 contains 13 residues. V was pared by 5 bases and J by 4 bases, with 9 bases between. CDR3 sequence: CAWAHKGANVLTF. The sequenced CDR3 bases are TGTGCCTGGGCGCATAAAGGGGCCAACGTC.